The 7 T cell receptor beta chains below were found in one sample sequenced in a study of cytomegalovirus exposure and HLA in healthy donors. Primers: 60 Vbeta forward and 13 Jbeta reverse. Produced via immunoSEQ multiplex PCR; TCRdb's table is partial and in-frame only. The sample has roughly 200,000 clones, around 75% seen once. Sequencing was performed on PBMCs. Receptor source: a male donor in good health and CMV-seronegative.

This clone was detected only a few times. V and J are TRBV6-6 and TRBJ1-5; no clear D gene. Trimming pared 5 bases from V and 0 bases from J, leaving 11 bases between. The CDR3 contains 15 residues. Germline loops: CDR1 MNHNY, CDR2 SVGAGI (reference sequence). CDR3 loop: CASSIDLGSNQPQHF. CDR3 bases: TGTGCCAGCAGTATTGACTTAGGTAGCAATCAGCCCCAGCATTTT.

The CDR3 DNA reads as TGTGCCAGCAGCTTGTATAGGGGATTGAACACTGAAGCTTTCTTT. It yields the protein CASSLYRGLNTEAFF. The J gene is TRBJ1-1, the V gene TRBV5-4, with D possibly TRBD1 on 5 matching bases. Germline CDR1 SGHNT, CDR2 YYREEE (reference sequence). The length of the CDR3 is 15 residues. Trimming pared 1 base from V and 0 bases from J, leaving 10 bases between.

V usage is TRBV5-6 and J usage is TRBJ1-6; TRBD1 matches at 7 bases. The CDR3 has 14 amino acids. In germline, CDR1 is SGHDT, CDR2 YYEEEE. Trimming at V came to 2 bases and at J to 8 bases, leaving 4 bases not matched to a gene. The CDR3 sequence: CASSFRTGHSPLHF. CDR3 coding DNA: TGTGCCAGCAGCTTTAGGACAGGCCATTCACCCCTCCACTTT.

The J gene is TRBJ1-4, the V gene TRBV6-5, with D uncertain. V gave up 0 bases and J gave up 8 bases, with 10 bases separating them. This CDR3 is 14 amino acids long. Germline V gene lookup returns CDR1 MNHEY and CDR2 SVGAGI. CDR3 loop: CASSYSWQREKLFF. CDR3 DNA sequence: TGTGCCAGCAGTTACTCTTGGCAAAGAGAAAAACTGTTTTTT.

Only a few counts were recorded for this clone. The rearrangement joins TRBV2 to TRBJ2-7, with a possible D match to TRBD2 (5 bases). The V gene lost 7 bases and the J gene lost 3 bases, with 7 bases spanning the gap. Looked up from germline, CDR1 is SNHLY and CDR2 is FYNNEI. The CDR3 runs 11 residues. The CDR3 sequence is CASTGSYEQYF. Written as DNA, the CDR3 is TGTGCCAGCACTGGGAGCTACGAGCAGTACTTC.

The chain links TRBV5-1 to TRBJ2-1, with TRBD1 matching over 8 bases. V dropped 5 bases and J dropped 14; count of bases not matched to a gene: 12. This CDR3 is built from 13 residues. The germline V gene encodes CDR1 SGHRS and CDR2 YFSETQ. In DNA, the CDR3 is TGCGCCAGCAGGTTAGAGAGGGACAGGACCGAGTTCTTC. Amino acid sequence: CASRLERDRTEFF.

This clone was picked up a small number of times. The chain joins TRBV6-6 to TRBJ1-6, with TRBD1 identical over 7 bases. Germline CDR1 and CDR2: MNHNY and SVGAGI (reference sequence). The CDR3 contains 15 residues. The V and J ends lost 4 bases and 11 bases, in that order; junction bases with no gene match: 11. CDR3 loop: CASSSDRVPGAPLHF. In nucleotides, the CDR3 is TGTGCCAGCAGTTCTGACAGGGTTCCAGGGGCACCCCTCCACTTT.